Below are 10 T cell receptor beta chains sequenced from a single sample in a study of blood T cells in healthy people across ages. Sample-barcoded 5' priming and a J-beta primer mix drove a second PCR of roughly 6 to 12 cycles. One entry per CDR3 protein, called by TCRdb with MiXCR from the 5' RACE reads. The table records 1.5 million to 2 million distinct CDR3 sequences, roughly two fifths of them present only once. The sample was blood. All receptors come from a human donor in good health.

The chain carries TRBV18 and TRBJ2-1, with D uncertain. Germline V CDR1 and CDR2: KGHSH, LQKENI. V shed 1 base and J shed 10 bases, with 17 bases lying between them. CDR3 length equals 15 residues. The CDR3 DNA is TGTGCCAGCTCACCACGCCTAGATCTTTTGGGCGAGCAGTTCTTC. This sequence encodes CASSPRLDLLGEQFF.

This clonotype has just a few counts. V and J are TRBV27 and TRBJ2-5; no firm D call. Trimming cost V 4 bases and J 7 bases, with 7 bases left between them. The germline V gene encodes CDR1 MNHEY and CDR2 SMNVEV (reference sequence). CDR3 size: 11 residues. The CDR3 sequence: CASSSHGTQYF. CDR3 nucleotide sequence: TGTGCCAGCAGTTCCCACGGGACCCAGTACTTC.

This chain uses TRBV5-6 with TRBJ2-7, with D possibly being TRBD1 or TRBD2 (5 bases each). V was pared by 8 bases and J by 7 bases, with 16 bases between. Germline assignment: CDR1 SGHDT and CDR2 YYEEEE. This CDR3 is built from 12 residues. CDR3 sequence reads: CASSTSWGEQYF. CDR3 DNA sequence: TGTGCCAGTAGTACCTCTTGGGGGGAGCAGTACTTC.

The chain links TRBV7-3 to TRBJ2-5; 8 bases are a match to TRBD2. The J call is doubtful: the DNA matches TRBJ2-7 better. CDR1 and CDR2 from the germline V gene are SGHTA and FQGTGA. The CDR3 has 15 residues. The CDR3 region is CASSLYSGGEYEQYF. The CDR3 nucleotides read TGTGCCAGCAGCTTATACTCGGGGGGGGAGTACGAGCAGTACTTC.

The sample holds a few counts of this clonotype. This rearrangement joins TRBV7-2 to TRBJ1-2; 10 nucleotides align to TRBD1. V lost 3 bases, J lost 5 bases, and 6 bases stayed unmatched. CDR1 and CDR2 from the germline V gene are SGHTA and FQGNSA. The CDR3 contains 15 residues. The CDR3 nucleotides read TGTGCCAGCAGCTTTGCCGGGACAGGGGTTTATGGCTACACCTTC. It translates to CASSFAGTGVYGYTF.

This clonotype has more than one count but fewer than ten. V usage is TRBV10-2 and J usage is TRBJ2-1, with no clear D. The CDR3 runs to 12 residues. Trimming stripped 10 bases from V and 6 bases from J, with 13 bases between. CDR1 and CDR2 (germline): WSHSY, SAAADI. CDR3 DNA: TGCGCCATTTACGGGCCGAGCAATGAGCAGTTCTTC. Amino acid sequence: CAIYGPSNEQFF.

The table lists this clonotype with a few counts. The chain has TRBV5-1 and TRBJ1-2; possible D gene TRBD1, 5 bases. This CDR3 is built from 15 residues. Germline-derived CDR1 and CDR2 are SGHRS and YFSETQ. V was pared by 5 bases and J by 4 bases, with 18 bases between. CDR3 sequence reads: CASRDDSFLSYGYTF. Written as DNA, the CDR3 is TGCGCCAGCAGGGACGACAGCTTCCTGAGCTATGGCTACACCTTC.

This chain connects TRBV6-5 to TRBJ2-5; possible D gene TRBD2, 6 bases. The germline V gene encodes CDR1 MNHEY and CDR2 SVGAGI. CDR3 size: 13 residues. With 2 bases removed from V and 4 bases from J, the gap between germline ends came to 8 bases. CDR3 nucleotide sequence: TGTGCCAGCAGTTACGACGGGGGAGAGACCCAGTACTTC. Its translation: CASSYDGGETQYF.

The CDR3 bases are TGTGCCAGCAGCGTAGGGTTCGGCGGGGGGGCCTCAGATACGCAGTATTTT. This codes for CASSVGFGGGASDTQYF. The rearrangement links TRBV9 to TRBJ2-3, with 9 bases fitting TRBD2. CDR3 length equals 17 residues. J was trimmed by 4 bases and V by 0 bases; bases with no gene match: 9. The V gene's germline CDR1 is SGDLS and CDR2 YYNGEE.

J is TRBJ1-2 and V is TRBV29-1; the D gene is possibly TRBD1 (6 bases). Per germline, CDR1 SQVTM and CDR2 ANQGSEA. Trimming removed 2 bases at V and 5 bases at J, with 18 bases between. This CDR3 comprises 15 residues. The CDR3 sequence is CSVERGQEGIYGYTF. DNA for the CDR3: TGCAGCGTTGAAAGGGGACAAGAAGGGATTTATGGCTACACCTTC.